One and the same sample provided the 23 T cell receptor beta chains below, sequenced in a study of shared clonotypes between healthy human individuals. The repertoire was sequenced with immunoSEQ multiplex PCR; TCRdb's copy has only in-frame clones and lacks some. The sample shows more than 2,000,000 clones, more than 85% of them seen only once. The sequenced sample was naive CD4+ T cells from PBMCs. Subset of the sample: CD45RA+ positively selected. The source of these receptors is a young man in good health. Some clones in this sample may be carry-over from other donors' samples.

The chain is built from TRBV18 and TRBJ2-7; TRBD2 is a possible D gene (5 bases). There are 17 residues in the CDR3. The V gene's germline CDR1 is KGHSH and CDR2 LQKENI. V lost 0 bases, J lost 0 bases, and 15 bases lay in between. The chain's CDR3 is CASSPPRFSEASYEQYF. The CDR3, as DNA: TGTGCCAGCTCACCACCCAGGTTCTCGGAGGCCTCCTACGAGCAGTACTTC. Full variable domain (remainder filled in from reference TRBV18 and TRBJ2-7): NAGVMQNPRHLVRRRGQEARLRCSPMKGHSHVYWYRQLPEEGLKFMVYLQKENIIDESGMPKERFSAEFPKEGPSILRIQQVVRGDSAAYFCASSPPRFSEASYEQYFGPGTRLTVT.

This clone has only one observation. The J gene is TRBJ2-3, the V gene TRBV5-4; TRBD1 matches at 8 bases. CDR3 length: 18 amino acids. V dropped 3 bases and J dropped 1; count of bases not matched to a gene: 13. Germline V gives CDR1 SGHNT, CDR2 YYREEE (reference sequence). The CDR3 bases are TGTGCCAGCAGCTCGGGTGGACAGGGAGGATTTGGCACAGATACGCAGTATTTT. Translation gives CASSSGGQGGFGTDTQYF.

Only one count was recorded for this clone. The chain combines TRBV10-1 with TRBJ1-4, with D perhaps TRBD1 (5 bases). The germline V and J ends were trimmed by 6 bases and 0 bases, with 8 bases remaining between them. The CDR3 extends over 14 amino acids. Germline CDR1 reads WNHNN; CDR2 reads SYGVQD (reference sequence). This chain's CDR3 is CASSQGATNEKLFF. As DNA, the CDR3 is TGCGCCAGCAGCCAGGGAGCAACTAATGAAAAACTGTTTTTT.

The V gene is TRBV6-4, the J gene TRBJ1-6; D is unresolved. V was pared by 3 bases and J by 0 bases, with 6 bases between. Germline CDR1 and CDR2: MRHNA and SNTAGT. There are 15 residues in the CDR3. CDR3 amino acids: CASSETSSYNSPLHF. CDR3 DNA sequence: TGTGCCAGCAGTGAGACTAGCTCCTATAATTCACCCCTCCACTTT.

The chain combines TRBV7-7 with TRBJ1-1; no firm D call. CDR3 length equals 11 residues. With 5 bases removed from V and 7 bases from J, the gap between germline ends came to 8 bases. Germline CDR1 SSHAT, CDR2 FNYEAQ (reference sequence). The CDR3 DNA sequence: TGTGCCAGCAGCAGCCCCCGTGAAGCTTTCTTT. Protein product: CASSSPREAFF.

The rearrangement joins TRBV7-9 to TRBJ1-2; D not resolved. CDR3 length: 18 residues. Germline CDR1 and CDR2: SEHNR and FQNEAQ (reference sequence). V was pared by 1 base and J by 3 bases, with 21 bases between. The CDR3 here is CASSLGPGRREADYGYTF. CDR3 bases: TGTGCCAGCAGCTTAGGTCCGGGCAGGAGGGAGGCGGACTATGGCTACACCTTC.

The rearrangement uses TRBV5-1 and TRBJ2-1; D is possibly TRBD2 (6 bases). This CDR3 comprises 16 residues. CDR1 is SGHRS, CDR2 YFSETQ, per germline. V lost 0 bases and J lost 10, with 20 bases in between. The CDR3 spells CASSLVEGSPFREQFF. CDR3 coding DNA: TGCGCCAGCAGCTTGGTGGAGGGTTCCCCTTTTCGGGAGCAGTTCTTC.

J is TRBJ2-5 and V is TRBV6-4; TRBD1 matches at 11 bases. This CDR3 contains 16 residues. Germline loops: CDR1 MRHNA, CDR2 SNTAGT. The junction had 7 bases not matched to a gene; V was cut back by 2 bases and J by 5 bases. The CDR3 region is CASSDGGQGASETQYF. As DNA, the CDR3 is TGTGCCAGCAGTGACGGTGGACAGGGGGCTTCGGAGACCCAGTACTTC.

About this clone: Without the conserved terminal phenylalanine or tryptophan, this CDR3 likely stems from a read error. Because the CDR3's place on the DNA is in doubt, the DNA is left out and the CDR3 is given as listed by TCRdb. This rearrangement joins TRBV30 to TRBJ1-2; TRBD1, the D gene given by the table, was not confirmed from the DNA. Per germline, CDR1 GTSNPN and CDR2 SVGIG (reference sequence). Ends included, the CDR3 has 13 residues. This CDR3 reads CAWSVQGGRGRTI.

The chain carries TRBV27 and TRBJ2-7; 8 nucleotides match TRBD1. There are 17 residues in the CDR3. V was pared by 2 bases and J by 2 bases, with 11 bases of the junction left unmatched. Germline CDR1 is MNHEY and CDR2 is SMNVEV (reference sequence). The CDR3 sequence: CASSLPRGTGRPYEQYF. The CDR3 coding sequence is TGTGCCAGCAGTTTACCGAGGGGGACAGGACGTCCCTACGAGCAGTACTTC.

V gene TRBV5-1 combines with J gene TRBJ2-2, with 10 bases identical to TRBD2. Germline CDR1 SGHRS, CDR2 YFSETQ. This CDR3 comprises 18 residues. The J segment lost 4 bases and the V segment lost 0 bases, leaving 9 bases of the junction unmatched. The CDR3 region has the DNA TGCGCCAGCAGCTTGGAAGTAGCGGGAGGCGGCAGCACCGGGGAGCTGTTTTTT. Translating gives CASSLEVAGGGSTGELFF.

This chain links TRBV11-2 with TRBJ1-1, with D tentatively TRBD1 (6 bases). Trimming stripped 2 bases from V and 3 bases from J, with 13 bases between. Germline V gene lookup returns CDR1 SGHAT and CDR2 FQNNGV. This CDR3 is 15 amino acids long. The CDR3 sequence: CASSLSRGRDTEAFF. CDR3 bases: TGTGCCAGCAGCTTATCGCGGGGGCGAGACACTGAAGCTTTCTTT. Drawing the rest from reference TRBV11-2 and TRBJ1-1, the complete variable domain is EAGVAQSPRYKIIEKRQSVAFWCNPISGHATLYWYQQILGQGPKLLIQFQNNGVVDDSQLPKDRFSAERLKGVDSTLKIQPAKLEDSAVYLCASSLSRGRDTEAFFGQGTRLTVV.

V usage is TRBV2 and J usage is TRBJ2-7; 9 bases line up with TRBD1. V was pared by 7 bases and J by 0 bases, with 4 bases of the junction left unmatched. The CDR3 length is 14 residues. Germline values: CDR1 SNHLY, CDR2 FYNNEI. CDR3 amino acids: CASNGQGNSYEQYF. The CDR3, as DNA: TGTGCCAGCAATGGACAGGGGAACTCCTACGAGCAGTACTTC.

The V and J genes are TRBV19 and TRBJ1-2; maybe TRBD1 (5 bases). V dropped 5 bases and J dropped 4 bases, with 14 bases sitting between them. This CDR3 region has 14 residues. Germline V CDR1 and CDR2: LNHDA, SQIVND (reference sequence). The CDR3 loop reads CASSPAWGVYGYTF. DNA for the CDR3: TGTGCCAGTAGTCCAGCATGGGGGGTCTATGGCTACACCTTC. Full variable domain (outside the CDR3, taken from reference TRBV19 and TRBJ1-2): DGGITQSPKYLFRKEGQNVTLSCEQNLNHDAMYWYRQDPGQGLRLIYYSQIVNDFQKGDIAEGYSVSREKKESFPLTVTSAQKNPTAFYLCASSPAWGVYGYTFGSGTRLTVV.

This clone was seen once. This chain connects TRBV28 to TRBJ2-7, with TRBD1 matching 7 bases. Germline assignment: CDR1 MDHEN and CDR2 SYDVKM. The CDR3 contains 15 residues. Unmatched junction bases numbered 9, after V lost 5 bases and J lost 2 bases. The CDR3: CASSTARDSTYEQYF. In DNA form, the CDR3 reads TGTGCCAGCAGTACCGCCCGGGACAGCACCTACGAGCAGTACTTC.

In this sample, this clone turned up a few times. CDR3 coding DNA: TGTGCCAGCAGCGGACTAGCGGGGACCGGGGAGCTGTTTTTT. Translation gives CASSGLAGTGELFF. The chain carries TRBV6-5 and TRBJ2-2, with 12 bases fitting TRBD2. After removal of 6 bases from V and 5 bases from J, the junction contained 1 base not matched to a gene. The CDR3 is made up of 14 amino acids. The germline V gene encodes CDR1 MNHEY and CDR2 SVGAGI.

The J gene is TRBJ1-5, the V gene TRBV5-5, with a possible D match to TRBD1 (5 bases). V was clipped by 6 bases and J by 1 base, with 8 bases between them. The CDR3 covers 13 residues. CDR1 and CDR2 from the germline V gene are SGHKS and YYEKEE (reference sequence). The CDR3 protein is CASTGGSNQPQHF. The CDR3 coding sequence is TGTGCCAGCACCGGGGGGAGCAATCAGCCCCAGCATTTT.

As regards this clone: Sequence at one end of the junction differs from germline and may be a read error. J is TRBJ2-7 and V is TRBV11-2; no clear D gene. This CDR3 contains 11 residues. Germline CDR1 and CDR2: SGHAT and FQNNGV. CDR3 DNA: TGTGCCAGCGGGTACCCAAACGAACAGTACTTC. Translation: CASGYPNEQYF. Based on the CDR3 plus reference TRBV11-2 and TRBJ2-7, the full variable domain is EAGVAQSPRYKIIEKRQSVAFWCNPISGHATLYWYQQILGQGPKLLIQFQNNGVVDDSQLPKDRFSAERLKGVDSTLKIQPAKLEDSAVYLCASGYPNEQYFGPGTRLTVT.

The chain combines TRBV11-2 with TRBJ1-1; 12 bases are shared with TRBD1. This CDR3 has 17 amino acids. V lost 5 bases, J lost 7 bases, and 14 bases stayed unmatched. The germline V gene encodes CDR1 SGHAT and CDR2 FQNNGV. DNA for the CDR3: TGTGCCAGCAGCCAAAGCGGGACAGGGGGCAGGGTGGGTGAAGCTTTCTTT. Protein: CASSQSGTGGRVGEAFF.

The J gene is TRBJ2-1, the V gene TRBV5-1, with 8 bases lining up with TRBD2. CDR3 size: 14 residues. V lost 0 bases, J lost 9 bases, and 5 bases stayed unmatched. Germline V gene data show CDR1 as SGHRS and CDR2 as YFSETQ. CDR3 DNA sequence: TGCGCCAGCAGCTTGGTGGCTAGCGGGTTTGAGCAGTTCTTC. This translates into CASSLVASGFEQFF.

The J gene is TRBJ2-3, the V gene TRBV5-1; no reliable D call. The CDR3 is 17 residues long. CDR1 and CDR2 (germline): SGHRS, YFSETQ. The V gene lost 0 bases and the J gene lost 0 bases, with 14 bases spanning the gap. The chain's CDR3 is CASSLDIAATSTDTQYF. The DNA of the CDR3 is TGCGCCAGCAGCTTGGATATCGCGGCAACTAGCACAGATACGCAGTATTTT. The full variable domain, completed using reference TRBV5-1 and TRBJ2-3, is KAGVTQTPRYLIKTRGQQVTLSCSPISGHRSVSWYQQTPGQGLQFLFEYFSETQRNKGNFPGRFSGRQFSNSRSEMNVSTLELGDSALYLCASSLDIAATSTDTQYFGPGTRLTVL.

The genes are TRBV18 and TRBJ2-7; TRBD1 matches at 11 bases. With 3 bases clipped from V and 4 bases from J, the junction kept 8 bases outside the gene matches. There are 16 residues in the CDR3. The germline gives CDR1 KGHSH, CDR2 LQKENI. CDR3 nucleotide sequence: TGTGCCAGCTCACCGCTTGGACAGGGGGCTTTATACGAGCAGTACTTC. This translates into CASSPLGQGALYEQYF. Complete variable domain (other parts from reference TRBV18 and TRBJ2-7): NAGVMQNPRHLVRRRGQEARLRCSPMKGHSHVYWYRQLPEEGLKFMVYLQKENIIDESGMPKERFSAEFPKEGPSILRIQQVVRGDSAAYFCASSPLGQGALYEQYFGPGTRLTVT.

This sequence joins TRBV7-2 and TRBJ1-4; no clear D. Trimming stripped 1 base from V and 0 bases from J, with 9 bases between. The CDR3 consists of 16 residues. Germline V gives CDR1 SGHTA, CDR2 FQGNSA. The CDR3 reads CASSLVGPATNEKLFF. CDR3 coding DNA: TGTGCCAGCAGCTTAGTAGGGCCGGCAACTAATGAAAAACTGTTTTTT.